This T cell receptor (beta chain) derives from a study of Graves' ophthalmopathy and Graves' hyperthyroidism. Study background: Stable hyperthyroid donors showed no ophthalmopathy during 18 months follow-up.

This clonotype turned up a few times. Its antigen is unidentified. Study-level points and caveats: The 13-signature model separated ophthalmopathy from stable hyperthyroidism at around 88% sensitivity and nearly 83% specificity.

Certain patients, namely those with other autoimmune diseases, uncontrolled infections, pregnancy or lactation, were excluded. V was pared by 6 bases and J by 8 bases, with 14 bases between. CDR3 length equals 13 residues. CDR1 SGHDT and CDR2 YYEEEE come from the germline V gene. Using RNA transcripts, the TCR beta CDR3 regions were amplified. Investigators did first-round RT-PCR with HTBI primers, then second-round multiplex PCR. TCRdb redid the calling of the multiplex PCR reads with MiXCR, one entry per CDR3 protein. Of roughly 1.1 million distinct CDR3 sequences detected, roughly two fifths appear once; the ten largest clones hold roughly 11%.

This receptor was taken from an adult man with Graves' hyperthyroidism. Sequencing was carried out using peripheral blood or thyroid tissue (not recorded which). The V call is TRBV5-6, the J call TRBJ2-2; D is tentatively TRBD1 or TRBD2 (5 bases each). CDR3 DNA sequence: TGTGCCAGCAACCTGATTGGGGGTGGGGAGCTGTTTTTT. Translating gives CASNLIGGGELFF.